The rows below give T cell receptor beta chains drawn from one sample of a study of CXCR3-negative and CXCR3-positive naive CD8 T cells. TCRdb re-called the 5' RACE reads and catalogs CDR3 proteins one per entry, DNA excluded. This table lists 150,000 or so distinct CDR3 sequences. The source material was naive CXCR3+ CD8+ T cells from blood. The source is a human donor in good health. Some clones in this sample may be carry-over from other donors' samples. CDR3s include the opening cysteine and the closing phenylalanine or tryptophan. Each record gives: J gene, V gene, CDR3 protein.

j_call: TRBJ2-5; v_call: TRBV2; cdr3_aa: CASSEALDRGWGETQYF
j_call: TRBJ1-2; v_call: TRBV4-2; cdr3_aa: CASSQDRTVNSYGYTF
j_call: TRBJ2-1; v_call: TRBV30; cdr3_aa: CAWSKDGNEQFF
j_call: TRBJ1-5; v_call: TRBV7-2; cdr3_aa: CASSSLYSNQPQHF
j_call: TRBJ2-1; v_call: TRBV30; cdr3_aa: CAWSGGEGYNEQFF
j_call: TRBJ2-4; v_call: TRBV10-1; cdr3_aa: CASSPGDIQYF
j_call: TRBJ2-1; v_call: TRBV5-1; cdr3_aa: CASSRGTSSYNEQFF
j_call: TRBJ2-1; v_call: TRBV21-1; cdr3_aa: CASSTQLPGQGYEQFF
j_call: TRBJ2-7; v_call: TRBV4-1; cdr3_aa: CASSQDHPGPREQYF
j_call: TRBJ2-4; v_call: TRBV23-1; cdr3_aa: CASSPSRDMLSRPKNIQYF
j_call: TRBJ1-6; v_call: TRBV28; cdr3_aa: CASRPVQGRGNSPLHF
j_call: TRBJ2-7; v_call: TRBV6-6; cdr3_aa: CASSDRPYEQYF
j_call: TRBJ2-7; v_call: TRBV7-9; cdr3_aa: CASSSITTENYEQYF
j_call: TRBJ2-7; v_call: TRBV7-9; cdr3_aa: CASSPRPGEKSYEQYF
j_call: TRBJ1-1; v_call: TRBV7-9; cdr3_aa: CATRDRTNTEAFF
j_call: TRBJ1-1; v_call: TRBV6-2/TRBV6-3; cdr3_aa: CASSLSSDHPSYTEAFF
j_call: TRBJ1-2; v_call: TRBV13; cdr3_aa: CASSSTSGRISDFGYTF
j_call: TRBJ2-5; v_call: TRBV15; cdr3_aa: CATSDRGPGETQYF
j_call: TRBJ1-2; v_call: TRBV29-1; cdr3_aa: CSVEDDRAYGYTF
j_call: TRBJ2-7; v_call: TRBV18; cdr3_aa: CASSSERGSYEQYF
j_call: TRBJ2-5; v_call: TRBV4-1; cdr3_aa: CASSQVGAAVGTQYF
j_call: TRBJ2-7; v_call: TRBV5-4; cdr3_aa: CASSLHGRLYEQYF
j_call: TRBJ2-5; v_call: TRBV29-1; cdr3_aa: CSVEVVGHMETQYF
j_call: TRBJ1-5; v_call: TRBV4-1; cdr3_aa: CASSPSPGQSNQPQHF
j_call: TRBJ2-7; v_call: TRBV29-1; cdr3_aa: CSVEDLRDGSNYEQYF
j_call: TRBJ1-3; v_call: TRBV7-2; cdr3_aa: CASGSVGGASGNTIYF
j_call: TRBJ2-1; v_call: TRBV12-5; cdr3_aa: CASGFTAGTVGNEQFF
j_call: TRBJ2-7; v_call: TRBV12-3/TRBV12-4; cdr3_aa: CASRAADSTYEQYF
j_call: TRBJ2-1; v_call: TRBV27; cdr3_aa: CASSLGLALNEQFF
j_call: TRBJ1-1; v_call: TRBV7-9; cdr3_aa: CASSSGTGGENTEAFF
j_call: TRBJ2-1; v_call: TRBV3-1; cdr3_aa: CASSQDQGLEGYNEQFF
j_call: TRBJ2-7; v_call: TRBV29-1; cdr3_aa: CSVRTSGYEQYF
j_call: TRBJ2-7; v_call: TRBV4-3; cdr3_aa: CASAPGHFYEQYF
j_call: TRBJ2-3; v_call: TRBV29-1; cdr3_aa: CSVEFVPGDTQYF
j_call: TRBJ2-1; v_call: TRBV20-1; cdr3_aa: CSARAMLAGGPYNEQFF
j_call: TRBJ1-1; v_call: TRBV6-5; cdr3_aa: CASSYTGTANTEAFF
j_call: TRBJ1-1; v_call: TRBV18; cdr3_aa: CASSPEGNTEAFF
j_call: TRBJ2-1; v_call: TRBV6-6; cdr3_aa: CASSYSTRARGGNEQFF
j_call: TRBJ2-1; v_call: TRBV11-3; cdr3_aa: CASSTFRRTEYNEQFF
j_call: TRBJ2-1; v_call: TRBV12-3/TRBV12-4; cdr3_aa: CASSLDPNEQFF
j_call: TRBJ2-1; v_call: TRBV11-3; cdr3_aa: CASSPRGGPPYNEQFF
j_call: TRBJ2-5; v_call: TRBV2; cdr3_aa: CASSDRGQRRQETQYF
j_call: TRBJ2-3; v_call: TRBV12-3/TRBV12-4; cdr3_aa: CASGWAGRGSDTQYF